These 30 T cell receptor beta chains were all obtained from the same sample, sequenced in a study of patients and donors after allogeneic stem cell transplantation. TCRdb reprocessed the RT-PCR reads via MiXCR and lists one record per CDR3 protein. In the table there are tens of thousands of distinct CDR3 sequences, about 48% of which are singletons. The sequencing sample was made of blood, either unsorted or a sorted T cell fraction (not recorded which). The receptor source for this set is a human donor who was either an allogeneic HSCT recipient or a stem cell or donor lymphocyte infusion donor (not recorded which). It is not recorded whose cells these are; they may come from a transplant donor.

J is TRBJ1-1 and V is TRBV5-1; 7 nucleotides agree with TRBD1. The germline V gene has CDR1 SGHRS and CDR2 YFSETQ. Germline trimming cut 0 bases from V and 7 bases from J; bases unmatched to any gene: 12. The CDR3 sequence is 16 residues long. CDR3: CASSLVSSAGGVEAFF. The CDR3 region has the DNA TGCGCCAGCAGCTTGGTATCGTCGGCAGGGGGTGTTGAAGCTTTCTTT.

V is TRBV20-1 and J is TRBJ1-3; TRBD1 might be the D (5 bases). Looked up from germline, CDR1 is DFQATT and CDR2 is SNEGSKA (reference sequence). The germline V and J ends were trimmed by 4 bases and 0 bases, with 19 bases remaining between them. The CDR3 contains 17 residues. CDR3 nucleotide sequence: TGCAGTGCTACCCCCGGAGGGGTGGCCAACTCTGGAAACACCATATATTTT. Translated, it gives CSATPGGVANSGNTIYF.

V is TRBV2 and J is TRBJ2-3, with D possibly TRBD2 on 5 matching bases. CDR3 length: 15 residues. The germline gives CDR1 SNHLY, CDR2 FYNNEI. Trimming shortened V by 6 bases and J by 2 bases, and 15 bases separated the two germline ends. CDR3 coding DNA: TGTGCCAGCAGACCCGACTATCAAAACACAGATACGCAGTATTTT. Protein: CASRPDYQNTDTQYF.

The J gene is TRBJ1-5, the V gene TRBV6-4, with D unclear. V was cut by 5 bases and J by 5 bases, with 10 bases left in between. Germline loops: CDR1 MRHNA, CDR2 SNTAGT. This CDR3 contains 13 residues. The CDR3 here is CASSINIDQPQHF. The DNA of the CDR3 is TGTGCCAGCAGTATTAACATCGATCAGCCCCAGCATTTT.

Details on this clonotype: At one boundary the junction diverges from the germline segment, which might be a read error. V gene TRBV7-7 combines with J gene TRBJ2-7, with TRBD2 matching over 8 bases. Germline lookup yields CDR1 SSHAT and CDR2 FNYEAQ (reference sequence). This CDR3 is 14 amino acids long. The CDR3 region is CASSLAGGAYEQYF. The CDR3 DNA is TGTGCTAGCAGCTTGGCGGGAGGAGCGTACGAGCAGTACTTC.

V and J are TRBV20-1 and TRBJ1-1; a weak D match, TRBD1 (5 bases). Trimming left V 0 bases short and J 6 bases short, with 14 bases between. The germline V gene encodes CDR1 DFQATT and CDR2 SNEGSKA (reference sequence). The CDR3 spans 14 residues. The chain's CDR3 is CSARDLQGRSEAFF. Written as DNA, the CDR3 is TGCAGTGCTAGAGATCTCCAGGGAAGATCTGAAGCTTTCTTT.

The V call is TRBV29-1, the J call TRBJ1-2; a possible D gene is TRBD1 (6 bases). Looked up from germline, CDR1 is SQVTM and CDR2 is ANQGSEA. This CDR3 spans 14 amino acids. V gave up 0 bases and J gave up 7 bases, with 15 bases separating them. The CDR3 reads CSVEDYRVGTGYTF. The CDR3 region has the DNA TGCAGCGTTGAAGACTACAGGGTGGGTACTGGCTACACCTTC.

This sequence joins TRBV15 and TRBJ2-3, with 13 nucleotides matching TRBD2. This CDR3 contains 17 residues. V shed 5 bases, J shed 2 bases, and the junction held 7 bases outside the gene matches. Germline-derived CDR1 and CDR2 are LNHNV and YYDKDF (reference sequence). In DNA, the CDR3 is TGTGCCACCAGCTTCCGACTAGCGGGAGGTATCACAGATACGCAGTATTTT. It encodes CATSFRLAGGITDTQYF.

The chain joins TRBV5-1 to TRBJ1-4, with D unresolved. The germline CDR1 and CDR2 sequences are SGHRS and YFSETQ. Between the trimmed V and J ends, which lost 2 bases and 4 bases, there was a span of 15 bases. This CDR3 has 16 amino acids. In DNA, the CDR3 is TGCGCCAGCAGCTTTAATTCAGGCGGCCGTAATGAAAAACTGTTTTTT. Its protein is CASSFNSGGRNEKLFF.

This clonotype has just a few counts. The genes are TRBV20-1 and TRBJ1-1; unclear D gene. V was pared by 3 bases and J by 10 bases, with 33 bases between. Germline assignment: CDR1 DFQATT and CDR2 SNEGSKA (reference sequence). The CDR3 is 18 residues long. The CDR3 DNA is TGCAGTGCTAGGGCTTCAGGAGGGAAGGGCGTAGACCCAAGCAGAGCTTTCTTT. Translation gives CSARASGGKGVDPSRAFF.

The V gene is TRBV12-3 or TRBV12-4, the J gene TRBJ1-6; D is unresolved. This CDR3 has 13 residues. Trimming left V 5 bases short and J 7 bases short, with 9 bases between. DNA for the CDR3: TGTGCCAGCAGTCCACGGATAAATTCACCCCTCCACTTT. This gives the protein CASSPRINSPLHF.

This chain uses TRBV20-1 with TRBJ2-2, with D uncertain. The CDR3 contains 11 residues. Trimming removed 3 bases at V and 1 base at J, with 0 bases between. In germline, CDR1 is DFQATT, CDR2 SNEGSKA (reference sequence). This CDR3 is CSARNTGELFF. The DNA of the CDR3 is TGCAGTGCTAGGAACACCGGGGAGCTGTTTTTT.

This sequence joins TRBV5-6 and TRBJ1-3; the D is unclear. Trimming took 4 bases from V and 0 from J, leaving 17 bases between them. The CDR3 is made up of 17 amino acids. The germline gives CDR1 SGHDT, CDR2 YYEEEE. The CDR3 sequence is CASSPPVVGYSGNTIYF. For the CDR3, the DNA is TGTGCCAGCAGCCCCCCAGTGGTGGGTTACTCTGGAAACACCATATATTTT.

This clonotype showed up just a few times. The V and J genes are TRBV24-1 and TRBJ1-6; D remains unclear. The CDR3 is made up of 15 amino acids. The V and J ends lost 2 bases and 10 bases respectively, with 14 bases between them. From germline, CDR1 is KGHDR and CDR2 SFDVKD. The CDR3 loop is CATSDSSPGNSPLHF. CDR3 coding DNA: TGTGCCACCAGTGATTCATCACCGGGGAACTCACCCCTCCACTTT.

The chain recombines TRBV4-3 with TRBJ1-2, with D tentatively TRBD1 (6 bases). The germline V gene encodes CDR1 LGHNA and CDR2 YSLEER. V was trimmed by 3 bases and J by 1 base, leaving 15 bases between them. The CDR3 is 16 amino acids. CDR3 residues: CASSQHRYRDNYGYTF. The CDR3 coding sequence is TGCGCCAGCAGCCAGCACCGTTACAGGGATAACTATGGCTACACCTTC.

The sample holds a few counts of this clonotype. The gene calls are TRBV14 and TRBJ1-4; a weak D match, TRBD1 (6 bases). V lost 4 bases to trimming and J lost 3 bases, with 12 bases between them. Germline V gene data show CDR1 as SGHDN and CDR2 as FVKESK. The CDR3 is made up of 15 amino acids. The CDR3 loop reads CASSLRGPANEKLFF. CDR3 coding DNA: TGTGCCAGCAGCCTTCGGGGGCCTGCTAATGAAAAACTGTTTTTT.

The chain has TRBV3-1 and TRBJ1-1; D remains ambiguous. V was pared by 1 base and J by 0 bases, with 9 bases between. This CDR3 has 15 residues. The germline CDR1 and CDR2 sequences are LGHDT and YNNKEL (reference sequence). CDR3 amino acids: CASSQGQIMNTEAFF. The CDR3, as DNA: TGTGCCAGCAGCCAAGGTCAGATTATGAACACTGAAGCTTTCTTT. Full variable domain (missing parts from reference TRBV3-1 and TRBJ1-1): DTAVSQTPKYLVTQMGNDKSIKCEQNLGHDTMYWYKQDSKKFLKIMFSYNNKELIINETVPNRFSPKSPDKAHLNLHINSLELGDSAVYFCASSQGQIMNTEAFFGQGTRLTVV.

The CDR3 DNA reads as TGCGCCACCCGATTAACCGGGACTAGCAAGACCGGGGAGCTGTTTTTT. It specifies CATRLTGTSKTGELFF. V is TRBV5-1 and J is TRBJ2-2; 9 bases map to TRBD2. The CDR3 spans 16 residues. Germline V gene sequence: CDR1 SGHRS, CDR2 YFSETQ. The V gene end was trimmed by 9 bases and the J gene end by 5 bases; junction bases not matched to a gene: 14.

This clonotype was detected a few times. CDR3 nucleotides: TGTGCCACCAGCACCCGGACAGGGAACTATGGCTACACCTTC. Translation: CATSTRTGNYGYTF. The genes are TRBV15 and TRBJ1-2; 8 bases fit TRBD1. With V trimmed by 4 bases and J by 2 bases, 3 bases remained unmatched. In germline, CDR1 is LNHNV, CDR2 YYDKDF (reference sequence). This CDR3 is 14 amino acids long.

This clonotype has only a few counts. The chain is built from TRBV5-1 and TRBJ2-2; 8 bases align to TRBD2. This CDR3 has 17 amino acids. V lost 5 bases, J lost 1 base, and 10 bases stayed unmatched. Per germline, CDR1 SGHRS and CDR2 YFSETQ. The CDR3 nucleotides are TGCGCCAGCAGGGGGCTAGCGGGCCTTAAGAACACCGGGGAGCTGTTTTTT. Amino acids: CASRGLAGLKNTGELFF.

This chain uses TRBV5-1 with TRBJ2-2; 7 bases are shared with TRBD1. The germline V gene encodes CDR1 SGHRS and CDR2 YFSETQ. V was pared by 4 bases and J by 5 bases, with 5 bases of the junction left unmatched. The CDR3 length is 14 residues. This CDR3 reads CASSEQGYTGELFF. In DNA form, the CDR3 reads TGCGCCAGCAGCGAACAGGGGTATACCGGGGAGCTGTTTTTT.

V is TRBV12-3 or TRBV12-4 and J is TRBJ1-4; TRBD1 matches 7 bases. The CDR3 is made up of 13 amino acids. The junction had 2 bases not matched to a gene; V was cut back by 7 bases and J by 3 bases. The CDR3 reads CASKGQPNEKLFF. Here the CDR3 DNA reads TGTGCCAGCAAGGGACAGCCTAATGAAAAACTGTTTTTT.

This clonotype has more than one count but fewer than ten. This chain links TRBV6-5 with TRBJ1-5, with no clear D. Germline values: CDR1 MNHEY, CDR2 SVGAGI. The CDR3 has 13 amino acids. Trimming took 3 bases from V and 4 from J, leaving 7 bases between them. CDR3 loop: CASSYRVNQPQHF. The CDR3 nucleotides read TGTGCCAGCAGTTATCGGGTAAATCAGCCCCAGCATTTT.

This rearrangement joins TRBV5-1 to TRBJ1-4, with TRBD1 identical over 7 bases. This CDR3 has 15 amino acids. Germline assignment: CDR1 SGHRS and CDR2 YFSETQ. Trimming took 3 bases from V and 5 from J; bases not matched to a gene: 7. Written as DNA, the CDR3 is TGCGCCAGCAGCTCGCAAGGGACAGAGAATGAAAAACTGTTTTTT. Translating it yields CASSSQGTENEKLFF.

This chain's CDR3 is CASSLVTRRNTEAFF. The CDR3 nucleotides are TGTGCCAGCAGTTTAGTGACCCGACGGAACACTGAAGCTTTCTTT. The genes are TRBV12-3 or TRBV12-4 and TRBJ1-1; D is unclear. This CDR3 is 15 amino acids long. Trimming stripped 1 base from V and 1 base from J, with 10 bases between.

The chain employs TRBV6-2 or TRBV6-3 and TRBJ1-1; D is ambiguous. The V gene's germline CDR1 is MNHEY and CDR2 SVGEGT. Trimming shortened V by 0 bases and J by 8 bases, and 10 bases separated the two germline ends. The CDR3 is 13 amino acids. For the CDR3, the DNA is TGTGCCAGCAGTTACTCCCGAGAAGGGGAAGCTTTCTTT. Translated, it gives CASSYSREGEAFF.

The J gene is TRBJ1-2, the V gene TRBV12-3 or TRBV12-4; no firm D call. The germline V and J ends were trimmed by 3 bases and 0 bases, with 11 bases remaining between them. The CDR3 totals 15 residues. CDR3 sequence: CASSLIAIPNYGYTF. The CDR3 DNA is TGTGCCAGCAGTTTGATAGCAATCCCTAACTATGGCTACACCTTC.

The V and J genes are TRBV20-1 and TRBJ2-2; the D gene is possibly TRBD1 (5 bases). This CDR3 has 14 residues. The V gene lost 4 bases and the J gene lost 1 base, with 10 bases spanning the gap. Germline CDR1 is DFQATT and CDR2 is SNEGSKA (reference sequence). As DNA, the CDR3 is TGCAGTGCTAAGGGGCTAGTGAACACCGGGGAGCTGTTTTTT. As protein: CSAKGLVNTGELFF.

V usage is TRBV6-2 or TRBV6-3 and J usage is TRBJ1-2; TRBD1 is a possible D gene (5 bases). Germline CDR1 reads MNHEY; CDR2 reads SVGEGT. This CDR3 region has 16 residues. Trimming pared 2 bases from V and 7 bases from J, leaving 20 bases between. CDR3 coding DNA: TGTGCCAGCAGTTACGATCTCCTCTATCGACAGTCTGGCTACACCTTC. This translates into CASSYDLLYRQSGYTF.

V gene TRBV4-3 combines with J gene TRBJ1-1; the D is unclear. Looked up from germline, CDR1 is LGHNA and CDR2 is YSLEER. This CDR3 is built from 13 residues. V was pared by 3 bases and J by 7 bases, with 12 bases between. CDR3 coding DNA: TGCGCCAGCAGCCAGACCTTCCGAGGTGAAGCTTTCTTT. As protein: CASSQTFRGEAFF.